Sequencing of this T cell receptor beta chain was carried out in a study of memory CD4+ T cells and cytomegalovirus serostatus. The assay was immunoSEQ multiplex PCR, and TCRdb's table has in-frame clones only and misses some. The sample has 70,000 to 95,000 clones, approximately 84% seen once. Single viable CD3+CD4+CD8-CD45RO+ cells were sorted as the memory CD4+ T cells. Donors' CMV status reflects serum IgG against pp150, pp28, p38, p52. The sample comprised memory CD4+ T cells from blood. The source of this sequence is an adult in good health and CMV-seronegative.

This CDR3 reads CASSSSDGGGETQYF. CDR3 nucleotide sequence: TGCGCCAGCAGCTCGTCGGACGGCGGAGGAGAGACCCAGTACTTC. This sequence joins TRBV5-1 and TRBJ2-5, with D tentatively TRBD2 (5 bases). The CDR3 is 15 amino acids. The V and J ends lost 3 bases and 4 bases respectively, with 16 bases between them. Germline V gene data show CDR1 as SGHRS and CDR2 as YFSETQ.